Below, 26 T cell receptor beta chains from the same sample are listed, as sequenced in a study of T cells in women clearing cervical HPV infection. The assay was immunoSEQ multiplex PCR, and TCRdb's table has in-frame clones only and misses some. Seen in this sample are about 14,000 clones; the ten most common clones hold roughly 20%. Material for sequencing was blood buffy coat. These receptors originate from a woman between 18 and 75 years old with a cervical HPV16 infection that either progressed to CIN3+ or cleared (not recorded which).

In regard to this clone: The read terminates 3 residues ahead of where the CDR3 ends, so the germline J gene completes it. The chain combines TRBV20-1 with TRBJ2-5; D might be TRBD1 (6 bases). Trimming stripped 5 bases from V and 4 bases from J, with 11 bases between. The CDR3 loop spans 12 amino acids. From germline, CDR1 is DFQATT and CDR2 SNEGSKA (reference sequence). CDR3 bases read: TGCAGTGCTGACGGACAGCGAGAGACC. Amino acid sequence: CSADGQRET. The full CDR3 protein reads CSADGQRETQYF.

To note about this clone: The observed sequence ends 3 residues before the CDR3 terminus, with the missing tail filled in from the germline J gene. The chain is built from TRBV7-3 and TRBJ1-1, with 7 bases that match TRBD1. V trimming: 3 bases; J trimming: 5 bases; junction bases outside the gene matches: 3. The CDR3 is 13 amino acids. The germline CDR1 and CDR2 sequences are SGHTA and FQGTGA. Incomplete CDR3 DNA: TGTGCCAGCAGCTTGACAGGGATTACTGAA. Translated: CASSLTGITE. The complete CDR3 sequence is CASSLTGITEAFF.

In the case of this clone: The read ends 3 residues shy of where the CDR3 ends; the end is completed using the germline J gene. The chain combines TRBV7-2 with TRBJ1-4; 7 nucleotides agree with TRBD1. Germline assignment: CDR1 SGHTA and CDR2 FQGNSA. With 7 bases clipped from V and 5 bases from J, the junction kept 10 bases outside the gene matches. This CDR3 has 15 amino acids. CDR3 protein: CASNLGTANNEKLFF. Partial CDR3 DNA: TGTGCCAGCAACCTAGGGACAGCGAACAATGAAAAA.

In the case of this clone: The sequence runs out 3 residues before the end of the CDR3; the remainder is reconstructed from the germline J gene. The V and J genes are TRBV5-4 and TRBJ2-5; no definite D call. The germline gives CDR1 SGHNT, CDR2 YYREEE (reference sequence). The CDR3 totals 12 residues. V was cut by 0 bases and J by 5 bases, with 5 bases left in between. The sequenced part of the CDR3 DNA is TGTGCCAGCAGCTTGGTAGATGAGACC. Its protein product is CASSLVDET. In full, the CDR3 reads CASSLVDETQYF.

As for this clone: The read finishes 3 residues shy of the CDR3 end, and the germline J gene is used to complete it. The rearrangement links TRBV19 to TRBJ2-1, with 8 bases that match TRBD2. After removal of 5 bases from V and 8 bases from J, the junction contained 11 bases not matched to a gene. The CDR3 has 15 amino acids. The V gene's germline CDR1 is LNHDA and CDR2 SQIVND (reference sequence). The CDR3 here is CASSVSGGREYEQFF. The DNA read from the CDR3 is TGTGCCAGTAGTGTCAGCGGGGGAAGAGAGTATGAG.

As concerns this clone: From the germline J gene comes the end of the CDR3, since the read stops 3 residues before it. The chain combines TRBV27 with TRBJ2-7, with D tentatively TRBD1 (6 bases). This CDR3 region has 12 residues. V dropped 6 bases and J dropped 3 bases, with 9 bases sitting between them. Germline lookup yields CDR1 MNHEY and CDR2 SMNVEV (reference sequence). CDR3 bases read: TGTGCCAGCAGATCGGACAGCTACGAG. This translates into CASRSDSYE. The CDR3 in its entirety is CASRSDSYEQYF.

Details on this clone: The read ends 3 residues shy of where the CDR3 ends; the end is completed using the germline J gene. The rearrangement joins TRBV5-1 to TRBJ2-7, with 11 bases aligning to TRBD2. The trim removed 4 bases at V and 4 bases at J, leaving 7 bases unmatched. Per germline, CDR1 SGHRS and CDR2 YFSETQ. This CDR3 is 15 amino acids long. CDR3 region: CASSTAGTSGYEQYF. The CDR3 DNA, read in part, is TGCGCCAGCAGCACCGCCGGGACTAGCGGATACGAG.

About this clone: The read finishes 3 residues shy of the CDR3 end, and the germline J gene is used to complete it. This chain connects TRBV5-6 to TRBJ2-5; TRBD2 matches at 8 bases. Germline trimming cut 3 bases from V and 5 bases from J; bases unmatched to any gene: 9. This CDR3 has 15 amino acids. CDR1 and CDR2 from the germline V gene are SGHDT and YYEEEE. CDR3: CASSYRGGLWETQYF. The CDR3 bases that were read are TGTGCCAGCAGCTACCGGGGGGGCCTGTGGGAGACC.

Worth noting for this clone: The CDR3 goes on 3 residues after the read ends, and that part is filled in from the germline J gene. The chain carries TRBV19 and TRBJ1-5; a possible D gene is TRBD1 (6 bases). The germline V gene encodes CDR1 LNHDA and CDR2 SQIVND (reference sequence). V was cut by 3 bases and J by 0 bases, with 12 bases left in between. This CDR3 contains 16 residues. CDR3 region: CASSIIQGYSNQPQHF. The part of the CDR3 DNA that was read is TGTGCCAGTAGTATCATACAGGGATATAGCAATCAGCCC.

Regarding this clone: The read falls 3 residues short of the CDR3 end, and the missing part is taken from the germline J gene. The chain combines TRBV28 with TRBJ1-4; D may be TRBD1 (5 bases). This CDR3 is built from 12 residues. Germline V gene lookup returns CDR1 MDHEN and CDR2 SYDVKM. CDR3 residues: CASSLGGSELFF. The sequenced part of the CDR3 DNA is TGTGCCAGCAGTTTAGGGGGGTCTGAA.

A word on this clone: The CDR3 end lies 3 residues beyond the end of the read and is filled in from the germline J gene. This chain connects TRBV19 to TRBJ2-3; D is possibly TRBD1 (5 bases). This CDR3 has 15 amino acids. CDR1 LNHDA and CDR2 SQIVND come from the germline V gene (reference sequence). Partial CDR3 DNA: TGTGCCAGTAGTGATGGGGCCAGGACAAATCAGCCG. Its translation is CASSDGARTNQP. In full, the CDR3 reads CASSDGARTNQPQYF.

Notes on this clone: The CDR3 is cut off 3 residues early in the read; its end comes from the germline J gene. This chain uses TRBV11-2 with TRBJ2-7; D is possibly TRBD1 (6 bases). CDR3 length: 15 residues. CDR1 is SGHAT, CDR2 FQNNGV, per germline. V shed 5 bases and J shed 4 bases, with 18 bases lying between them. The DNA read from the CDR3 is TGTGCCAGCAGCCCCCTATCTGGGCAGGGGTACGAG. Translated, it gives CASSPLSGQGYE. The CDR3 in full is CASSPLSGQGYEQYF.

Comments on this clone: The DNA ends 3 residues before the CDR3 does, and the rest of the CDR3 is filled in from the germline J gene. The chain couples TRBV2 to TRBJ2-1; 10 nucleotides line up with TRBD2. CDR1 is SNHLY and CDR2 is FYNNEI in the germline V gene. With 4 bases clipped from V and 9 bases from J, the junction kept 9 bases outside the gene matches. This CDR3 region has 15 residues. Incomplete CDR3 DNA: TGTGCCAGCAGTGTGTCGAGCGGGGGGGCGCCTGAG. It codes for CASSVSSGGAPE. The full CDR3 protein is CASSVSSGGAPEQFF.

The DNA read from the CDR3 is TGTGCCAGCAGTATGGACAGTGGCGAGACT. This gives the protein CASSMDSGET. The full CDR3 reads CASSMDSGETQYF. The V and J genes are TRBV2 and TRBJ2-4, with a possible D match to TRBD1 (6 bases). Read coverage stops 3 residues before the CDR3 terminus; the germline J gene supplies the remainder. The CDR3 spans 13 residues. Germline V gene lookup returns CDR1 SNHLY and CDR2 FYNNEI.

Worth noting for this clone: The sequence runs out 3 residues before the end of the CDR3; the remainder is reconstructed from the germline J gene. V and J are TRBV6-1 and TRBJ2-1; 9 nucleotides match TRBD2. The CDR3 has 15 amino acids. CDR1 is MNHNS and CDR2 is SASEGT in the germline V gene. V was pared by 4 bases and J by 0 bases, with 1 base of the junction left unmatched. The CDR3 loop is CASSGGLASYNEQFF. Partial CDR3 DNA: TGTGCCAGCAGTGGGGGACTAGCCTCCTACAATGAG.

Of note for this clone: The DNA ends 3 residues before the CDR3 does, and the rest of the CDR3 is filled in from the germline J gene. This chain connects TRBV12-5 to TRBJ2-7, with 13 bases matching TRBD2. This CDR3 is built from 21 residues. CDR1 and CDR2 from the germline V gene are LGHNT and FRNRAP. The J segment lost 0 bases and the V segment lost 0 bases, leaving 14 bases of the junction unmatched. Here the CDR3 reads CASGLVPVWGLAGLSSYEQYF. The CDR3 bases that were read are TGTGCTAGTGGTTTGGTACCTGTTTGGGGACTAGCGGGGCTGAGCTCCTACGAG. The full variable domain, completed using reference TRBV12-5 and TRBJ2-7, is DARVTQTPRHKVTEMGQEVTMRCQPILGHNTVFWYRQTMMQGLELLAYFRNRAPLDDSGMPKDRFSAEMPDATLATLKIQPSEPRDSAVYFCASGLVPVWGLAGLSSYEQYFGPGTRLTVT.

With regard to this clone: A read error may produce the germline difference seen at one junction end. The CDR3 is cut off 3 residues early in the read; its end comes from the germline J gene. Within the sample, other DNA sequences also encode this same CDR3. The J gene is TRBJ1-3, the V gene TRBV30; tentative D call: TRBD1 (5 bases). CDR3 size: 13 residues. CDR1 is GTSNPN and CDR2 is SVGIG in the germline V gene (reference sequence). CDR3 sequence: CAWTGSAGNTIYF. The part of the CDR3 DNA that was read is TGTGCCTGGACAGGGTCGGCCGGAAACACA.

Concerning this clone: The read ends 3 residues before the CDR3 terminus; that terminus is restored from the germline J gene. V and J are TRBV2 and TRBJ2-7; a possible D gene is TRBD2 (5 bases). V was trimmed by 6 bases and J by 6 bases, leaving 9 bases between them. CDR3 length equals 11 residues. The germline V gene encodes CDR1 SNHLY and CDR2 FYNNEI. The sequenced part of the CDR3 DNA is TGTGCCAGCAGACGCGAGGGCGAG. Protein product: CASRREGE. Given in full, the CDR3 is CASRREGEQYF.

A word on this clone: The read stops 3 residues short of the end of the CDR3; the missing end is completed from the germline J gene. The rearrangement links TRBV2 to TRBJ2-1; 12 bases match TRBD2. Germline-derived CDR1 and CDR2 are SNHLY and FYNNEI. The CDR3 has 15 residues. Germline trimming cut 4 bases from V and 7 bases from J; bases unmatched to any gene: 5. CDR3 region: CASSVLAGGENEQFF. The sequenced CDR3 bases are TGTGCCAGCAGTGTACTAGCGGGGGGAGAAAATGAG. Using reference TRBV2 and TRBJ2-1 for the parts outside the CDR3, the full variable domain is EPEVTQTPSHQVTQMGQEVILRCVPISNHLYFYWYRQILGQKVEFLVSFYNNEISEKSEIFDDQFSVERPDGSNFTLKIRSTKLEDSAMYFCASSVLAGGENEQFFGPGTRLTVL.

About this clone: From the germline J gene comes the end of the CDR3, since the read stops 3 residues before it. V usage is TRBV2 and J usage is TRBJ1-2, with no clear D. Germline V lookup: CDR1 SNHLY, CDR2 FYNNEI. The ends were cut back, 5 bases at V and 4 bases at J, with 23 bases in the middle. The CDR3 is made up of 17 amino acids. The chain's CDR3 is CASSPTLGISSIYGYTF. The covered CDR3 bases are TGTGCCAGCAGTCCGACCCTGGGCATCTCCTCCATCTATGGC.

Worth noting for this clone: The read ends 3 residues before the CDR3 terminus; that terminus is restored from the germline J gene. The V and J genes are TRBV27 and TRBJ1-5; 8 bases match TRBD1. Germline lookup yields CDR1 MNHEY and CDR2 SMNVEV (reference sequence). CDR3 length equals 13 residues. The V gene end was trimmed by 4 bases and the J gene end by 6 bases; junction bases not matched to a gene: 2. The covered CDR3 bases are TGTGCCAGCAGTTGGACAGGGTTTCAGCCC. Translation gives CASSWTGFQP. The complete CDR3 reads CASSWTGFQPQHF.

A note on this clone: The sequenced fragment ends 3 residues before the CDR3 boundary, so the rest is inferred from the germline J gene. The gene calls are TRBV5-1 and TRBJ2-7; D may be TRBD2 (6 bases). Germline-derived CDR1 and CDR2 are SGHRS and YFSETQ. The CDR3 extends over 15 amino acids. V gave up 0 bases and J gave up 6 bases, with 16 bases separating them. The CDR3 bases that were read are TGCGCCAGCAGCTTGGAGGGGAGGAACCCCACCGAG. It is translated as CASSLEGRNPTE. Given in full, the CDR3 is CASSLEGRNPTEQYF.

A remark on this clone: The read terminates 3 residues before the CDR3 end, so the remaining end is supplied by the germline J gene. The chain joins TRBV2 to TRBJ1-1; 7 bases agree with TRBD1. This CDR3 comprises 16 residues. Germline trimming cut 2 bases from V and 1 base from J; bases unmatched to any gene: 7. Germline assignment: CDR1 SNHLY and CDR2 FYNNEI. The sequenced CDR3 bases are TGTGCCAGCAGTGAATATATCAGGGGGAAGAACACTGAA. Translating gives CASSEYIRGKNTE. The entire CDR3 sequence reads CASSEYIRGKNTEAFF.

Concerning this clone itself: The CDR3 end is not reached by the read, which stops 3 residues before it; the germline J gene fills it in. The gene calls are TRBV5-4 and TRBJ2-3; D remains unclear. CDR3 size: 13 residues. With 0 bases removed from V and 1 base from J, the gap between germline ends came to 3 bases. The germline gives CDR1 SGHNT, CDR2 YYREEE (reference sequence). CDR3 DNA (partial): TGTGCCAGCAGCTTGGGGCGCACAGATACG. Translation: CASSLGRTDT. The full CDR3 sequence reads CASSLGRTDTQYF.

The CDR3 bases that were read are TGTGCCAGTAGTACCCAGGGGGCTGAGACA. Translated, it gives CASSTQGAET. The CDR3 in its entirety is CASSTQGAETAFF. The J gene is TRBJ1-1, the V gene TRBV19, with TRBD1 identical over 8 bases. The CDR3 extends 3 residues past the end of the read, so its final part is completed from the germline J gene. Germline assignment: CDR1 LNHDA and CDR2 SQIVND (reference sequence). CDR3 length: 13 amino acids.

As regards this clone: The CDR3 end lies 3 residues beyond the end of the read and is filled in from the germline J gene. The rearrangement links TRBV3-1 (or the pseudogene TRBV3-2) to TRBJ1-6; 7 nucleotides match TRBD1. The CDR3 has 16 residues. In germline, CDR1 is LGHDT, CDR2 YNNKEL (reference sequence). With V trimmed by 1 base and J by 1 base, 1 base remained unmatched. The CDR3 bases that were read are TGTGCCAGCAGCCAAGCCAGGGGGTCCTATAATTCACCC. Amino acid sequence: CASSQARGSYNSP. The CDR3 as a whole reads CASSQARGSYNSPLHF.